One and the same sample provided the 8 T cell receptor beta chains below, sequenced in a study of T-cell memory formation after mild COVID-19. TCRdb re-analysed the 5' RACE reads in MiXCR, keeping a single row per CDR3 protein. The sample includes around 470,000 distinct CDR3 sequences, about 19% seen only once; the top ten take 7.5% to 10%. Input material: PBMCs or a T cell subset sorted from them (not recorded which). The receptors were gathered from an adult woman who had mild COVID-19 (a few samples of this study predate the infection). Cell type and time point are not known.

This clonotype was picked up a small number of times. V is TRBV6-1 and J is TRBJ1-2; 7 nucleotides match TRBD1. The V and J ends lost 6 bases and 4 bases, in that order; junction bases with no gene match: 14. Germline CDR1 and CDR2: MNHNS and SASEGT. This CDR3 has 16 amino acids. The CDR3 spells CASRTTGTESFYGYTF. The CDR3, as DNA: TGTGCCAGCAGAACCACGGGGACAGAGTCTTTCTATGGCTACACCTTC.

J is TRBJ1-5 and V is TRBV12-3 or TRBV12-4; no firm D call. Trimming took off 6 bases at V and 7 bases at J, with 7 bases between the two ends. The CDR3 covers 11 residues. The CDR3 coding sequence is TGTGCCAGCAGCGTAGGACAGCCCCAGCATTTT. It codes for CASSVGQPQHF.

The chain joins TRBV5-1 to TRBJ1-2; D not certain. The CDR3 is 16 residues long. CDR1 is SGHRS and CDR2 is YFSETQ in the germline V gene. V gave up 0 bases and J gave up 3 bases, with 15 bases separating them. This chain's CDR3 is CASSLDDLTVHYGYTF. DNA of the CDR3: TGCGCCAGCAGCTTGGATGACCTGACCGTTCACTATGGCTACACCTTC. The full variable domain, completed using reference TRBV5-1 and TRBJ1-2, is KAGVTQTPRYLIKTRGQQVTLSCSPISGHRSVSWYQQTPGQGLQFLFEYFSETQRNKGNFPGRFSGRQFSNSRSEMNVSTLELGDSALYLCASSLDDLTVHYGYTFGSGTRLTVV.

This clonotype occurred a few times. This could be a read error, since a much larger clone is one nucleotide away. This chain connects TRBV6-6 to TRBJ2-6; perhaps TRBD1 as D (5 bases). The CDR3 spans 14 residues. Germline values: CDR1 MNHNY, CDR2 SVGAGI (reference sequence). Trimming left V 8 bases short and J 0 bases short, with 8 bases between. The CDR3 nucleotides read TGTGCCAGCCGCGACAGCTCTGGGGCCAACGTCCTGACTTTC. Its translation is CASRDSSGANVLTF.

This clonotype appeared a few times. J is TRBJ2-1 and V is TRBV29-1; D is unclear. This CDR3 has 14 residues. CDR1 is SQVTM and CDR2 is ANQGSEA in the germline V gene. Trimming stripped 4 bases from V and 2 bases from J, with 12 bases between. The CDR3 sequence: CSVAGLGTYNEQFF. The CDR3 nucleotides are TGCAGCGTTGCCGGCCTAGGGACCTACAATGAGCAGTTCTTC.

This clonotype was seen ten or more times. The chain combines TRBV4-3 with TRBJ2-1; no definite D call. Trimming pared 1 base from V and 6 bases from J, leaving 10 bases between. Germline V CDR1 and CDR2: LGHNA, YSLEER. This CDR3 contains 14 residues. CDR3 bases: TGCGCCAGCAGCCAAGGGGAACCTTCCAATGAGCAGTTCTTC. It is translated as CASSQGEPSNEQFF.

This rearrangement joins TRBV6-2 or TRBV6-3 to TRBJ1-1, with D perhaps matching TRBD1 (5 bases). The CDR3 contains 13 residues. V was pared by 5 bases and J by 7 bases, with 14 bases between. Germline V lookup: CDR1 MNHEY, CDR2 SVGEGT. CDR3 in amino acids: CASSRPGDGEAFF. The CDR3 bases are TGTGCCAGCAGTCGCCCGGGGGATGGTGAAGCTTTCTTT.

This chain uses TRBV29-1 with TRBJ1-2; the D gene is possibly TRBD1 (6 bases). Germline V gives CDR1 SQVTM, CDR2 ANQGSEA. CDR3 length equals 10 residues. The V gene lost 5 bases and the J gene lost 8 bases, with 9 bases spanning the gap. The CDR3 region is CSVPDRGYTF. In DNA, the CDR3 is TGCAGCGTTCCAGACAGGGGCTACACCTTC.